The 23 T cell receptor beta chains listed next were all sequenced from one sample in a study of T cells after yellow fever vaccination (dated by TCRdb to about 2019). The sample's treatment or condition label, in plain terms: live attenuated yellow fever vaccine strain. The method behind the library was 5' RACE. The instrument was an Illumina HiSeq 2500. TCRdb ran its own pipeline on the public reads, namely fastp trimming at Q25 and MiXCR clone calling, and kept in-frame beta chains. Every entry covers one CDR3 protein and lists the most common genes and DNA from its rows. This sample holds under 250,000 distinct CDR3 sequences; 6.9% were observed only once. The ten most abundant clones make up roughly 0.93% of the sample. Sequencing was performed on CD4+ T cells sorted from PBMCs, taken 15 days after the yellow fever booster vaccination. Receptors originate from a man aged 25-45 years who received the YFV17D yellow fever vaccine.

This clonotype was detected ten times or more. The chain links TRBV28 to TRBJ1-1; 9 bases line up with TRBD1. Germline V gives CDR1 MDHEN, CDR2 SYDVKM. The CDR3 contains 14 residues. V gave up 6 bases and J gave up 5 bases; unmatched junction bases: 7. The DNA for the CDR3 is TGTGCCAGCAGGACCGGGACAGGGATGACTGAAGCTTTCTTT. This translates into CASRTGTGMTEAFF.

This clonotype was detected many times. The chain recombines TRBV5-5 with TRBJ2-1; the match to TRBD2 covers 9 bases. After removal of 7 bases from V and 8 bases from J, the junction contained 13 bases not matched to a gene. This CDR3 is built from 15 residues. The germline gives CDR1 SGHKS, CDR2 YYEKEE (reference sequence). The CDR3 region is CASVRGEREVHEQFF. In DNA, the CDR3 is TGTGCCAGCGTTCGGGGTGAGCGGGAGGTTCATGAGCAGTTCTTC.

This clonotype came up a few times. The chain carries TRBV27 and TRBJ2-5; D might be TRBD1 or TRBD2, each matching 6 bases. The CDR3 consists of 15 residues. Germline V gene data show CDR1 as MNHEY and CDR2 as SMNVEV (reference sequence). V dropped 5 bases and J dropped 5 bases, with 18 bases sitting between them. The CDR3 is CASSRGRGGGETQYF. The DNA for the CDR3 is TGTGCCAGCAGTCGGGGGCGGGGTGGGGGTGAGACCCAGTACTTC.

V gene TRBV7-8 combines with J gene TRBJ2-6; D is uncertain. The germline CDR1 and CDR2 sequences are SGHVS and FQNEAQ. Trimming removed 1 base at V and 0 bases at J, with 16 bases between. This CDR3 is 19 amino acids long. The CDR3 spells CASSLETRHSFSGANVLTF. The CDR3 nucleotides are TGTGCCAGCAGCTTAGAAACGAGACACAGTTTCTCTGGGGCCAACGTCCTGACTTTC.

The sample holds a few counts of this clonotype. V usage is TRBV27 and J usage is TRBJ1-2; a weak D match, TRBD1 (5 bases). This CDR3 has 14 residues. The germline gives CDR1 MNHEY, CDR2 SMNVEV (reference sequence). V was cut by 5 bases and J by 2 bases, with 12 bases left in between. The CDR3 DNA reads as TGTGCCAGCAGTCCCGGGACGGGAAACTATGGCTACACCTTC. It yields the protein CASSPGTGNYGYTF.

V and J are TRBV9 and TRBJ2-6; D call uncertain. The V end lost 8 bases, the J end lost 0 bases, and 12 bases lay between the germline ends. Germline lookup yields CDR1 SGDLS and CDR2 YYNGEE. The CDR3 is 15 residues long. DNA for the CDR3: TGTGCCAGTGCGACGCTGACCTCTGGGGCCAACGTCCTGACTTTC. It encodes CASATLTSGANVLTF.

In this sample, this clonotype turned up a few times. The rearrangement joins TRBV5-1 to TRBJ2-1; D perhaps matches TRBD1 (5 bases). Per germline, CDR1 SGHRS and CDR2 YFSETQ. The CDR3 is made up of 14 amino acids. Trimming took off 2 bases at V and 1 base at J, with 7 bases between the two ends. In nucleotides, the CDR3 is TGCGCCAGCAGCTTCAGACAGTCCTACAATGAGCAGTTCTTC. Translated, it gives CASSFRQSYNEQFF.

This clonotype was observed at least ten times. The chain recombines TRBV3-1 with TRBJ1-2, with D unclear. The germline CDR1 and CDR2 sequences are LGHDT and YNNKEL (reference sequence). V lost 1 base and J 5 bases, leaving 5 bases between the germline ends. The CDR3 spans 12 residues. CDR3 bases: TGTGCCAGCAGCCAAGGTCTATATGGCTACACCTTC. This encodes CASSQGLYGYTF.

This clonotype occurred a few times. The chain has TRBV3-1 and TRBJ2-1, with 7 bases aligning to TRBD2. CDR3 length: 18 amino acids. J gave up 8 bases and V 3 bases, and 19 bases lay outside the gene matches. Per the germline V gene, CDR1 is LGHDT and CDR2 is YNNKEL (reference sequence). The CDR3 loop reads CASSHPPQRGGRRDEQFF. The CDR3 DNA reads TGTGCCAGCAGCCATCCACCGCAGAGGGGCGGGAGAAGGGATGAGCAGTTCTTC.

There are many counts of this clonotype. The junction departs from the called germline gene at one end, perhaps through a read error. CDR3 coding DNA: TGTGCTAGCAGCCCCACTGGGGGACAGGGGGGTGAGCAGTTCTTC. Protein: CASSPTGGQGGEQFF. The gene calls are TRBV7-7 and TRBJ2-1, with 11 bases lining up with TRBD1. This CDR3 comprises 15 residues. The germline CDR1 and CDR2 sequences are SSHAT and FNYEAQ (reference sequence).

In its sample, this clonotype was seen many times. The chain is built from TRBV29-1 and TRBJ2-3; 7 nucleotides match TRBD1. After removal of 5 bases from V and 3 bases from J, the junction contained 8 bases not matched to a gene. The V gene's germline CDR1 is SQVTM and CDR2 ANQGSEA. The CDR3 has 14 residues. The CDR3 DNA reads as TGCAGCGTTTTAACTAGGGGGCAAACAGATACGCAGTATTTT. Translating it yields CSVLTRGQTDTQYF.

The CDR3 here is CASSLVEGFTGYGYTF. DNA of the CDR3: TGTGCCAGCAGCTTAGTTGAGGGATTCACCGGGTATGGCTACACCTTC. V and J are TRBV7-2 and TRBJ1-2; D is unclear. CDR3 size: 16 residues. Between the trimmed V and J ends, which lost 1 base and 5 bases, there was a span of 17 bases. Looked up from germline, CDR1 is SGHTA and CDR2 is FQGNSA.

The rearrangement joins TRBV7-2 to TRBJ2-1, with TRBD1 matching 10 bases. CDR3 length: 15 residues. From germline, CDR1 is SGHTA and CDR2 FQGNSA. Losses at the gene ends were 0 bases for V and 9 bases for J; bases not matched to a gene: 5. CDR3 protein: CASSLAGQGTAEQFF. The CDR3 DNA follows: TGTGCCAGCAGCTTAGCGGGACAGGGGACGGCTGAGCAGTTCTTC.

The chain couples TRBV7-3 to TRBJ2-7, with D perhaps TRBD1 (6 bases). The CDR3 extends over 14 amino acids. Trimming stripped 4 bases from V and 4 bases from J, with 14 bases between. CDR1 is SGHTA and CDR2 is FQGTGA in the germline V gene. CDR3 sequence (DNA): TGTGCCAGCAGCTACCGGGACAAGGGGTACGAGCAGTACTTC. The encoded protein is CASSYRDKGYEQYF.

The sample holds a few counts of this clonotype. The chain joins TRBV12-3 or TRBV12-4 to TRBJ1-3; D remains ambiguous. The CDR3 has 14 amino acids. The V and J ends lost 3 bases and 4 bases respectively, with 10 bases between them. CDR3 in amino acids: CASSFPVAGNTIYF. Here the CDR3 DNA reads TGTGCCAGCAGTTTCCCGGTAGCGGGAAACACCATATATTTT.

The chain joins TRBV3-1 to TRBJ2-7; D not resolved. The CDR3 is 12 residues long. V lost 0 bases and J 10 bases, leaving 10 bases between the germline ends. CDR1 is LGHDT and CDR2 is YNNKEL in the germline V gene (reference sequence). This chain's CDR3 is CASSQDRKAQYF. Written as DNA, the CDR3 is TGTGCCAGCAGCCAAGATCGTAAAGCCCAGTACTTC.

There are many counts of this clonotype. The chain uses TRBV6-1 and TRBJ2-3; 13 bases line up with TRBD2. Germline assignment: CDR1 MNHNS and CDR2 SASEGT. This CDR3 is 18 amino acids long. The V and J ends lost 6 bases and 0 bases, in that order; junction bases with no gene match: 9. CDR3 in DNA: TGTGCCAGCAGGGTTGGACTAGCGGGAGCACGGAGCACAGATACGCAGTATTTT. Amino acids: CASRVGLAGARSTDTQYF.

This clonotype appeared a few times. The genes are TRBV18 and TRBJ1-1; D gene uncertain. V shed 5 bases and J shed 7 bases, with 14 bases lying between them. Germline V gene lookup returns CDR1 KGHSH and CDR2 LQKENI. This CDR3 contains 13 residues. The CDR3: CASSAEVGFEAFF. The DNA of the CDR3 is TGTGCCAGCTCAGCGGAAGTGGGGTTTGAAGCTTTCTTT.

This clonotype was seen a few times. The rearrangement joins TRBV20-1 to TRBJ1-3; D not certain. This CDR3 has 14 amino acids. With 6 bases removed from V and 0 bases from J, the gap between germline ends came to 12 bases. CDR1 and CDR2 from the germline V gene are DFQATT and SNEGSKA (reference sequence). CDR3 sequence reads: CSARHRVSGNTIYF. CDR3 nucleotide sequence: TGCAGTGCCCGCCACAGAGTCTCTGGAAACACCATATATTTT.

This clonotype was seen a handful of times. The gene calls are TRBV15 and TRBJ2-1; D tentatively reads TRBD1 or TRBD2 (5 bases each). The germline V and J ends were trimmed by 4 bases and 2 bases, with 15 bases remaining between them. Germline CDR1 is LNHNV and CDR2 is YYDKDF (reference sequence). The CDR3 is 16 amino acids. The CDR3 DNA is TGTGCCACCAGCAACAACCCCGGGACCACCTACAATGAGCAGTTCTTC. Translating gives CATSNNPGTTYNEQFF.

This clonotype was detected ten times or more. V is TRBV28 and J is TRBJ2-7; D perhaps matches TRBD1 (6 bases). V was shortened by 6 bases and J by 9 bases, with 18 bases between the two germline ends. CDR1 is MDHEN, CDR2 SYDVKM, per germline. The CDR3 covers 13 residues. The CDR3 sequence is CASRGQPRVGQYF. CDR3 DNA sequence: TGTGCCAGCAGAGGACAGCCTCGAGTTGGGCAGTACTTC.

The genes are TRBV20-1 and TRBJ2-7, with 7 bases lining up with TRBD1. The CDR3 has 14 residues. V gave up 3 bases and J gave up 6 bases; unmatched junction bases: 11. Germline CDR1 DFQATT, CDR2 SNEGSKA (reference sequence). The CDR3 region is CSARYRDRGGEQYF. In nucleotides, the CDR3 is TGCAGTGCTAGGTACCGGGACAGAGGCGGCGAGCAGTACTTC.

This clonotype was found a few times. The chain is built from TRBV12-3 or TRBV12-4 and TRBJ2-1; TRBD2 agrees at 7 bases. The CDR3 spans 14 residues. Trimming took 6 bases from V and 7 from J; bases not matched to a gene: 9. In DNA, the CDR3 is TGTGCCAGCAGCTTCCGCGGGAGTGTGAATGAGCAGTTCTTC. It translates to CASSFRGSVNEQFF.